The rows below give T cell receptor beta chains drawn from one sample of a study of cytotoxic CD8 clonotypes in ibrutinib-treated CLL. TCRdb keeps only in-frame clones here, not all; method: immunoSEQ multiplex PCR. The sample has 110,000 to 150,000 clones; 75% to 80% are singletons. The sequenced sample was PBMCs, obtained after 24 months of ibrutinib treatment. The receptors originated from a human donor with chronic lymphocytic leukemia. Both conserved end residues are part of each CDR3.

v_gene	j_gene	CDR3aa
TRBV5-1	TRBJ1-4	CASSLAIQDNEKLFF
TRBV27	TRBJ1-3	CASSSRGRGNTIYF
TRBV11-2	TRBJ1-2	CASSLAGVFGYTF
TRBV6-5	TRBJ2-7	CASSYSRVGNYEQYF
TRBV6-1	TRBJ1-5	CASSGWAHPLQPQHF
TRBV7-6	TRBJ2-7	CASSLVSGATYEQYF
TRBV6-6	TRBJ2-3	CASSYPGDHTQYF
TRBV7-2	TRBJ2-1	CASSLTVGASYNEQFF
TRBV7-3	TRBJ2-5	CASSLGWGQTQETQYF
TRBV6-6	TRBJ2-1	CASTTGLSYNEQFF
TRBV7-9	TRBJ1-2	CASTAVPGYGYTF